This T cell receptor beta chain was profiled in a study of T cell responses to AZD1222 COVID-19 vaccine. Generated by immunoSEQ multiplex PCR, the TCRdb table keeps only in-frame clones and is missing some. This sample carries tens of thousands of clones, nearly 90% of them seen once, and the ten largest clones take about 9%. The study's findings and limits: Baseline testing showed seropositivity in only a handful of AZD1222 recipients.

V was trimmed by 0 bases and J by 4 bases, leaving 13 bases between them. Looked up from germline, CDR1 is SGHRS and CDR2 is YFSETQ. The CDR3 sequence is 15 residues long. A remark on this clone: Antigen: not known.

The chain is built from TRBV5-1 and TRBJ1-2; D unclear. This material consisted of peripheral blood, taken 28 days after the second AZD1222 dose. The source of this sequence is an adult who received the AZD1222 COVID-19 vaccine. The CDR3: CASSLGQPASYGYTF. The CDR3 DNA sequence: TGCGCCAGCAGCTTGGGGCAGCCCGCTAGCTATGGCTACACCTTC.